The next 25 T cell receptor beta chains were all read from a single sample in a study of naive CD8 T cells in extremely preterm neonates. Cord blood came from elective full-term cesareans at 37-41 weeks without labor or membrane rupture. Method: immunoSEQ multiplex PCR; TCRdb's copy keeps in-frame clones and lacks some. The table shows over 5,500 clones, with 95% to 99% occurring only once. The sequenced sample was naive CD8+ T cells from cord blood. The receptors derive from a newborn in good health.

The CDR3 DNA follows: TGTGCCAGCAGTGGACTAGCCGGGGAGCTGTTTTTT. This gives the protein CASSGLAGELFF. The gene calls are TRBV2 and TRBJ2-2, with D possibly matching TRBD2 (6 bases). Germline V gene lookup returns CDR1 SNHLY and CDR2 FYNNEI. V was clipped by 4 bases and J by 6 bases, with 6 bases between them. The CDR3 has 12 amino acids.

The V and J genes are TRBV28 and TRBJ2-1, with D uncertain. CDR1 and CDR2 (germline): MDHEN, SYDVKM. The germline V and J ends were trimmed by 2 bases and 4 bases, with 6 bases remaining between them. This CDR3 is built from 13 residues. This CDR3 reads CASSLQRYNEQFF. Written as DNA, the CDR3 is TGTGCCAGCAGTTTACAGAGGTACAATGAGCAGTTCTTC.

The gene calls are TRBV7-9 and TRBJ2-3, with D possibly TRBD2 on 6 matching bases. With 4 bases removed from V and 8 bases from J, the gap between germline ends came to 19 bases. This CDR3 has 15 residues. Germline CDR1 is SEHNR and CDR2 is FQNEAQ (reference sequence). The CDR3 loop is CASSSHGGWGPTQYF. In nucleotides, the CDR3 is TGTGCCAGCAGCTCGCACGGGGGTTGGGGCCCTACGCAGTATTTT.

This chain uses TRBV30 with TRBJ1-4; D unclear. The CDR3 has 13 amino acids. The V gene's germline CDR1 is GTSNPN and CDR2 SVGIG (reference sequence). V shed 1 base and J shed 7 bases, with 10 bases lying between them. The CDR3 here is CAWSDQDGEKLFF. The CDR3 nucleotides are TGTGCCTGGAGTGATCAGGATGGTGAAAAACTGTTTTTT. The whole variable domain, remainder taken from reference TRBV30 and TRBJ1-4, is SQTIHQWPATLVQPVGSPLSLECTVEGTSNPNLYWYRQAAGRGLQLLFYSVGIGQISSEVPQNLSASRPQDRQFILSSKKLLLSDSGFYLCAWSDQDGEKLFFGSGTQLSVL.

In nucleotides, the CDR3 is TGTGCCAGCAGTTTCCCGGGACAGGGGATCTACACCTTC. Translation: CASSFPGQGIYTF. The rearrangement uses TRBV28 and TRBJ1-2; 10 bases fit TRBD1. The CDR3 totals 13 residues. Trimming cost V 3 bases and J 10 bases; bases outside gene matches: 5. Germline V gives CDR1 MDHEN, CDR2 SYDVKM.

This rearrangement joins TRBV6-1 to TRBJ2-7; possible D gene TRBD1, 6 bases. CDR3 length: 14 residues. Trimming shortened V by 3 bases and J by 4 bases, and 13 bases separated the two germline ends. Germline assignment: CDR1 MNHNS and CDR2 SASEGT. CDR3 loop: CASSDWEGGYEQYF. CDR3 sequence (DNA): TGTGCCAGCAGTGATTGGGAAGGGGGATACGAGCAGTACTTC.

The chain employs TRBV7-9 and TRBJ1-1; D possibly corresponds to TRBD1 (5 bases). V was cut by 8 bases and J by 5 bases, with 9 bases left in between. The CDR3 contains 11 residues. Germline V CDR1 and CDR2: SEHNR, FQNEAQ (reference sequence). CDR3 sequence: CASDSGTEAFF. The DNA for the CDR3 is TGTGCCAGCGACAGTGGGACTGAAGCTTTCTTT.

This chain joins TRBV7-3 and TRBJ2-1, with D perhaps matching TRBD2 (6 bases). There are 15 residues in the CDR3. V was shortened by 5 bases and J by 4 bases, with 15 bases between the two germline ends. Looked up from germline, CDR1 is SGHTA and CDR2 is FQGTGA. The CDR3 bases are TGTGCCAGCAGCCCCACCGGGACTTCATACAATGAGCAGTTCTTC. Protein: CASSPTGTSYNEQFF.

This CDR3 is CASSSSGTGAWDEQFF. Written as DNA, the CDR3 is TGTGCCAGCAGCTCCTCCGGGACAGGAGCTTGGGATGAGCAGTTCTTC. This chain joins TRBV2 and TRBJ2-1, with 8 bases aligning to TRBD1. Germline trimming cut 6 bases from V and 8 bases from J; bases unmatched to any gene: 15. CDR1 and CDR2 (germline): SNHLY, FYNNEI. CDR3 length: 16 amino acids.

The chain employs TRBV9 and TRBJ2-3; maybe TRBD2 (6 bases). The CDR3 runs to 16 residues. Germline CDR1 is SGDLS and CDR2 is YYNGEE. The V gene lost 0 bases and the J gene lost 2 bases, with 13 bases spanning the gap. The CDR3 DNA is TGTGCCAGCAGCGTAGATGGTAGCGGAGTCACAGATACGCAGTATTTT. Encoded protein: CASSVDGSGVTDTQYF.

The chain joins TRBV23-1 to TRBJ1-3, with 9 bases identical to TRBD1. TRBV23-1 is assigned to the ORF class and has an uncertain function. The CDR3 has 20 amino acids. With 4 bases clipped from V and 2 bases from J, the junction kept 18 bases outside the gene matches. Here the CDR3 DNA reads TGCGCCAGCAGTCCCCAGCCGTTGGGACAGGGAATTCCTCCTGGAAACACCATATATTTT. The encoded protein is CASSPQPLGQGIPPGNTIYF.

DNA of the CDR3: TGTGCCAGCAGCCCACGACAGGGAGGAGAGACCCAGTACTTC. This encodes CASSPRQGGETQYF. V is TRBV5-6 and J is TRBJ2-5; D perhaps matches TRBD1 (7 bases). This CDR3 contains 14 residues. Germline CDR1 SGHDT, CDR2 YYEEEE. Trimming shortened V by 4 bases and J by 4 bases, and 14 bases separated the two germline ends.

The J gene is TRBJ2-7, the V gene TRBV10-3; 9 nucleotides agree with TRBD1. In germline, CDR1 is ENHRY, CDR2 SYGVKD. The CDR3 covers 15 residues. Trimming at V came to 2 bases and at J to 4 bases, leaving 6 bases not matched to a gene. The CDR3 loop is CAISETPGQGYEQYF. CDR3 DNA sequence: TGTGCCATCAGTGAGACCCCGGGACAGGGTTACGAGCAGTACTTC.

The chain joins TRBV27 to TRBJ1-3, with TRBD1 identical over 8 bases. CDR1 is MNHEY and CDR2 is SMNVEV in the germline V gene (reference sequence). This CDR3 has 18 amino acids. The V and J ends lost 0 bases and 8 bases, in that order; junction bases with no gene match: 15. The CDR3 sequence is CASSLSPLTGQGRHTIYF. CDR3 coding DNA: TGTGCCAGCAGTTTATCGCCTCTAACCGGACAGGGACGCCACACCATATATTTT.

The CDR3 loop is CASSIGTGGTEAFF. CDR3 nucleotides: TGTGCCAGTAGTATAGGGACAGGGGGCACTGAAGCTTTCTTT. The V and J genes are TRBV19 and TRBJ1-1; TRBD1 agrees at 10 bases. Germline V CDR1 and CDR2: LNHDA, SQIVND (reference sequence). This CDR3 contains 14 residues. V shed 1 base and J 4 bases; nucleotides not matched to a gene: 0.

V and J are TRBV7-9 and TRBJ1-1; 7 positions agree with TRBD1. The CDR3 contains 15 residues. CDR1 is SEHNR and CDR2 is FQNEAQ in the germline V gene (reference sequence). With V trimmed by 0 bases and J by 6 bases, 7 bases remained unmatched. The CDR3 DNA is TGTGCCAGCAGCTTAGCGGGCAGGGGGGTCCCTGAAGCTTTCTTT. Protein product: CASSLAGRGVPEAFF.

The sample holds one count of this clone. CDR3 coding DNA: TGTGCCAGCAAGGAGTTGTACGACACCGGGGAGCTGTTTTTT. Translation: CASKELYDTGELFF. The chain uses TRBV2 and TRBJ2-2; D remains ambiguous. The germline V and J ends were trimmed by 7 bases and 3 bases, with 12 bases remaining between them. This CDR3 has 14 amino acids. CDR1 and CDR2 (germline): SNHLY, FYNNEI.

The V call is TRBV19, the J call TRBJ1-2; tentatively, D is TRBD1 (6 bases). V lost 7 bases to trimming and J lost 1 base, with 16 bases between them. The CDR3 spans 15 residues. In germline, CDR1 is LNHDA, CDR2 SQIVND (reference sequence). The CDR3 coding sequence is TGTGCCAGTACCAGGACAGCCCGAGGTAACTATGGCTACACCTTC. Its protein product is CASTRTARGNYGYTF.

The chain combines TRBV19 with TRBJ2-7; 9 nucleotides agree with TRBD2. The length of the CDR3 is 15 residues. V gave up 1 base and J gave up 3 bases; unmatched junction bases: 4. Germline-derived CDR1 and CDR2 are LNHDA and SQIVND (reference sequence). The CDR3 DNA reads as TGTGCCAGTAGTATAGGGCTAGCGGGATACTACGAGCAGTACTTC. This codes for CASSIGLAGYYEQYF.

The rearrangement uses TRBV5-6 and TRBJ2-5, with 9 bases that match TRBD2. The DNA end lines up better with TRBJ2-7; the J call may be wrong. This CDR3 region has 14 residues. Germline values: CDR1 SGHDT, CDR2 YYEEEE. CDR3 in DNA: TGTGCCAGCAGCTTGGGGACTAGCGCCTACGAGCAGTACTTC. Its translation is CASSLGTSAYEQYF.

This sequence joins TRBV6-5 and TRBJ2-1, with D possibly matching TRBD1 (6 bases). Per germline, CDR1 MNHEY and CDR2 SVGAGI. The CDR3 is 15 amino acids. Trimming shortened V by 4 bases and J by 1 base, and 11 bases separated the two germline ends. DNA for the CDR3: TGTGCCAGCAGTTTAGAGGGGGTTTCCTACAATGAGCAGTTCTTC. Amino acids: CASSLEGVSYNEQFF.

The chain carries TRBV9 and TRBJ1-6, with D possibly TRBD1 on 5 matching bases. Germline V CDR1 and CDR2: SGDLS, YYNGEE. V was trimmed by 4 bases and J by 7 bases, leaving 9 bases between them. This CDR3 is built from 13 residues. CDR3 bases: TGTGCCAGCAGCTTAACAGGCAATTCACCCCTCCACTTT. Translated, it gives CASSLTGNSPLHF.

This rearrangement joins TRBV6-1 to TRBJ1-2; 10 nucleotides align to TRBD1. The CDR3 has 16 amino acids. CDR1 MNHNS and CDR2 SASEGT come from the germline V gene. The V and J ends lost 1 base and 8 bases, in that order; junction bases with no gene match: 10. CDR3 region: CASSEETRQGARGYTF. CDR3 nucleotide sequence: TGTGCCAGCAGTGAAGAGACCAGACAGGGGGCTCGCGGCTACACCTTC.

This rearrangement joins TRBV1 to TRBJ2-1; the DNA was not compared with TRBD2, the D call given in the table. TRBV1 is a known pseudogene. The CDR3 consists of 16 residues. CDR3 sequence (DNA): TGCACCAGCAGCCAAGGCTCGGCGGGAGGGCACAATGAGCAGTTCTTC. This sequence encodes CTSSQGSAGGHNEQFF.

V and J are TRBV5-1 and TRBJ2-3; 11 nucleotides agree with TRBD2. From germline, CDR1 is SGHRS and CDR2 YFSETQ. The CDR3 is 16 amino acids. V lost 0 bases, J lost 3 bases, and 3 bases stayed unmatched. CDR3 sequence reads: CASSLASGGPTDTQYF. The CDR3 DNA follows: TGCGCCAGCAGCTTGGCTAGCGGGGGGCCTACAGATACGCAGTATTTT.